This T cell receptor beta chain was obtained from a study of CD8+CD57+ T cells in acquired aplastic anemia. General study points: CD8+ Simpson's diversity in patients was not significantly different from that in controls.

This clonotype was recorded at least ten times. Its target is unknown. Researchers used genomic DNA as the template to profile TCR beta VDJ and CDR3. TCRdb re-called the reads with MiXCR, one entry per CDR3 protein. The table has roughly 190,000 distinct CDR3 sequences, roughly half seen once. The clonotype originates from a human donor in good health, serving as a control. Source material: sorted CD4+, CD8+, or CD8+CD57+ T cells (not recorded which) from PBMCs.

In DNA form, the CDR3 reads TGTGCCCCACCGGGGCCCGTCGCCGAGCAGTACTTC. This translates into CAPPGPVAEQYF. V gene TRBV6-5 combines with J gene TRBJ2-7; tentatively, D is TRBD1 or TRBD2 (5 bases each). The CDR3 loop spans 12 amino acids. Germline CDR1 MNHEY, CDR2 SVGAGI. V was pared by 11 bases and J by 6 bases, with 17 bases between.